This note documents a single TCR beta chain sequence. The antigen is not known. This entry belongs to a study of cytomegalovirus exposure and HLA in healthy donors. The PCR ran on 60 Vbeta and 13 Jbeta primers. The repertoire was sequenced with immunoSEQ multiplex PCR; TCRdb's copy has only in-frame clones and lacks some. The sample consists of about 100,000 clones, approximately 76% of them appearing once. Study observations and caveats: By HLA locus, TCR association rates varied in a later analysis, with DRB1 showing the most and HLA-C the fewest.

This TCR was recovered from an older woman in good health and CMV-seropositive. The material sequenced was PBMCs.

CDR3 sequence (DNA): TGTGCCAGCAGGTGGACTGGGACGAACACCGGGGAGCTGTTTTTT. Amino acids: CASRWTGTNTGELFF. This sequence joins TRBV27 and TRBJ2-2, with D tentatively TRBD2 (5 bases). CDR1 and CDR2 from the germline V gene are MNHEY and SMNVEV (reference sequence). V was shortened by 6 bases and J by 0 bases, with 11 bases between the two germline ends. This CDR3 has 15 amino acids.